The T cell receptor (beta chain) described here comes from a study of blood T cells in healthy people across ages (dated by TCRdb to the mid-2010s). Study-wide context: In model experiments, template switching captured about one uniquely barcoded TCR beta cDNA molecule for every two T cells. To track age-related changes in TCR beta repertoire diversity, the study relied on deep sequencing normalized with unique cDNA molecular identifiers. The donors were split into four age groups: young (average around 15 years), middle-aged (roughly 39), aged (over 55) and long-lived (under 85). The study analyzed two additional independent replicas of 1 million unique cDNA reads from the same blood draw for two donors, one aged 18 to 30 and one aged 80 or older. Paper-wide results and their limitations: Estimates of total diversity based on one million sequenced T cells were regarded as lower bounds and as underestimates. The long-lived group showed more naive CD4+ T cells, fewer expanded clones and increased TCR diversity than the aged group, suggesting age selection. Bulk unsorted PBMC profiling prevented conclusive comparison of naive and antigen-experienced compartments. A strong correlation was found between observed TCR beta diversity and the percentage of naive T cells measured by flow cytometry. As age increased, observed TCR beta diversity per million T cells dropped in a roughly linear way, and a significant reduction was already evident by age 40. Because donor CMV infection status was unknown, age-related changes in expanded clonotypes were potentially confounded.

As regards this clonotype: No cognate antigen has been identified for it. It has no much larger one-base neighbor in the sample; base qualities were not kept.

The donors were around 39 Caucasian individuals from Russia, aged roughly 6 to 95 years, who were systemically healthy. Each donor gave 8 to 10 milliliters of peripheral blood, collected into EDTA-treated Vacutainer tubes. Ficoll-Paque density-gradient centrifugation was used to isolate PBMCs, with at least 7 million per sample. Total RNA, at least 5 micrograms per sample, was extracted from PBMCs with Trizol reagent. Naive CD45RAhigh/CD27high T cell percentages were measured by flow cytometry on a PBMC aliquot from every donor. Receptor libraries were prepared by 5' RACE. Sequencing used an Illumina HiSeq 2500. A second PCR of roughly 7 to 12 cycles was run with a J-beta primer mix and a sample-barcoded 5' primer. Each TCR beta cDNA molecule received a unique molecular identifier from a template-switch 5' adaptor carrying 12 random nucleotides. Each sample yielded at least 2.5 million CDR3-containing paired-end reads. The Mint cDNA synthesis kit, primed by a TRBC-specific oligonucleotide, was used to synthesize first-strand cDNA from all RNA. All cDNA was treated with uracil-DNA glycosylase and then went through a first 18-cycle PCR with the universal primers M1SS and BC2_uni_R. Under the source paper's analysis protocol: Each sample was normalized by randomly selecting 1 million high-quality reads, each carrying a distinct molecular identifier. Reads with shared molecular identifiers were discarded instead of being binned into consensus sequences. MiTCR, run with a Q25 quality threshold and the strictest error-elimination algorithm, handled CDR3 identification, clonotype clustering and error correction. Lower-bound total TCR beta diversity was estimated with a nonparametric unseen species model using Euler transformation. In-frame beta chains were kept once TCRdb had trimmed the public reads at Q25 with fastp and called clones with MiXCR. Records with the same CDR3 protein are collapsed into one entry carrying the most frequent genes and DNA. TCRdb, not the original authors, processed these V and J calls. This sample comprises nearly 800,000 distinct CDR3 sequences, 25% of them detected only once. The top ten constitute under 4.5% of the sample.

The same specimen was also included in a second study, on T cells of mothers and their children. The second paper further reports: The donors were nine systemically healthy Caucasian individuals, made up of three mothers and their six children. cDNA synthesis consumed the entire amount of extracted RNA, loaded at about 1.5 ug RNA in each 15 ul reaction. In the second PCR, the M1S primer introduced both the sample barcodes and 2-4 random nucleotides. Each mother yielded over 10 million TCR beta CDR3 reads and each child a few million reads. Thymic selection similarly shapes TCR recombination output in related and unrelated pairs, with minor effect from inherited differences. Related mother-child pairs always showed normalized repertoire overlap that was slightly higher than in unrelated mother-child pairs, though the difference was never significant. Persistent microchimeric T cell clones were not detected, at a sensitivity of approximately 93 clones per million clonotypes. The study used deep NGS to compare TCR beta repertoires of mothers and children, seeking features distinguishing related mother-child pairs from unrelated individuals. On average, the children were about 12 +/- 4 years old, while the mothers were about 40 +/- 4 years old. After adapters were ligated using NEBNext reagents, the libraries underwent 100+100 nt paired-end sequencing on an Illumina HiSeq 2000. To avoid cross-contamination, the mother libraries and the child libraries were prepared a month apart and sequenced in separate runs. Between roughly 500,000 and 2,300,000 distinct TCR beta clonotypes were identified per donor. Naive TCR beta clonotypes were estimated from low-frequency clonotypes matched to each donor's FACS-determined naive share, without sorting.

The clonotype comes from a boy between 10 and 17 years old in good health. Sequences were obtained from blood.

Read as DNA, the sequence is TGTGCCAGTACTTATCAAGGAGGCAGGGGGGCCGGGGAGCTGTTTTTT. Its translation is CASTYQGGRGAGELFF. The receptor chain draws on TRBV19 and TRBJ2-2; perhaps TRBD1 is the D gene, with 7 bases matching. The CDR3 runs 16 residues from the cysteine to the phenylalanine. Solely the CDR3 DNA is kept, with 48 bases framed from the first base. V and J lose 7 bases and 6 bases, and a span of 21 bases separates them. CDR1 and CDR2, per the germline V gene (reference sequence), are LNHDA and SQIVND.